This T cell receptor (beta chain) was sequenced for a study of blood T cell repertoires in COVID-19. The CDR3 runs to 14 residues. Between the trimmed V and J ends, which lost 4 bases and 6 bases, there was a span of 16 bases. Germline V CDR1 and CDR2: SGHTA, FQGNSA. Repertoires were generated with immunoSEQ multiplex PCR, while TCRdb's copy carries only in-frame clones and drops some. This sample has over 200,000 clones, with more than 80% found just once. V and J are TRBV7-2 and TRBJ2-7; D possibly corresponds to TRBD2 (6 bases). Sequencing was performed on peripheral blood. The sequence came from a man younger than 40 with COVID-19, enrolled during active disease. The CDR3 here is CASSSPPGDTEQYF. CDR3 sequence (DNA): TGTGCCAGCAGCTCCCCACCGGGGGATACCGAGCAGTACTTC.